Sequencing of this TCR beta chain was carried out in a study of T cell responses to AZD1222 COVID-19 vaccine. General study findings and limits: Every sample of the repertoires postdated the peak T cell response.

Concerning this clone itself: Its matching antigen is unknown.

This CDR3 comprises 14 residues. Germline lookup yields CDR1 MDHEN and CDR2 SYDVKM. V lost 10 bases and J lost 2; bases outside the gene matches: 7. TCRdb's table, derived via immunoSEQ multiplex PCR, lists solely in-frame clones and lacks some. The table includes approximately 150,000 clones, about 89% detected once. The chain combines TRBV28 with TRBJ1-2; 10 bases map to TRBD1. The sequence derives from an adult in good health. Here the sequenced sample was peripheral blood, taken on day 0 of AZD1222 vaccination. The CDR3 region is CATTRDRGNYGYTF. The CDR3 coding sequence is TGTGCCACCACCCGGGACAGGGGAAACTATGGCTACACCTTC.